Below, 5 T cell receptor beta chains from the same sample are listed, as sequenced in a study of shared clonotypes between healthy human individuals. Data came from immunoSEQ multiplex PCR; TCRdb stores just in-frame clones and leaves some out. Of about 2.1 million clones listed, just over 90% are singletons. Naive CD8 populations comprised CD45RO-negative cells positively selected for CCR7, excluding terminally differentiated effector memory CD45RA+ cells. The source material was naive CD8+ T cells from PBMCs. These receptors all stem from a man between 18 and 35 years old in good health. Some clones in this sample may be carry-over from other donors' samples.

The J gene is TRBJ1-5, the V gene TRBV5-6; weak D call: TRBD1 (6 bases). Germline V CDR1 and CDR2: SGHDT, YYEEEE. Trimming took 4 bases from V and 4 from J, leaving 18 bases between them. CDR3 length: 16 amino acids. For the CDR3, the DNA is TGTGCCAGCAGCGACCGGTCAGGGGCGCGTAATCAGCCCCAGCATTTT. Translation gives CASSDRSGARNQPQHF. The full variable domain, with the rest looked up from reference TRBV5-6 and TRBJ1-5, is DAGVTQSPTHLIKTRGQQVTLRCSPKSGHDTVSWYQQALGQGPQFIFQYYEEEERQRGNFPDRFSGHQFPNYSSELNVNALLLGDSALYLCASSDRSGARNQPQHFGDGTRLSIL.

The chain links TRBV7-8 to TRBJ2-3, with 7 bases fitting TRBD2. This CDR3 region has 16 residues. Germline CDR1 and CDR2: SGHVS and FQNEAQ. The junction had 5 bases not matched to a gene; V was cut back by 0 bases and J by 2 bases. Here the CDR3 DNA reads TGTGCCAGCAGCTTAGCCGGCGGGAGATCCACAGATACGCAGTATTTT. The encoded protein is CASSLAGGRSTDTQYF.

V is TRBV29-1 and J is TRBJ2-5; D not resolved. Per germline, CDR1 SQVTM and CDR2 ANQGSEA. The germline V and J ends were trimmed by 5 bases and 7 bases, with 17 bases remaining between them. CDR3 size: 13 residues. CDR3 region: CSVLGTLVGTQYF. The CDR3, as DNA: TGCAGCGTTTTAGGTACCCTTGTGGGGACCCAGTACTTC.

This chain joins TRBV12-5 and TRBJ1-1; D uncertain. Germline lookup yields CDR1 LGHNT and CDR2 FRNRAP. This CDR3 has 14 residues. V was pared by 2 bases and J by 3 bases, with 10 bases between. The CDR3 protein is CASGLNGVHTEAFF. For the CDR3, the DNA is TGTGCTAGTGGTTTGAATGGGGTTCACACTGAAGCTTTCTTT.

The chain uses TRBV30 and TRBJ2-7; no clear D. The CDR3 runs to 13 residues. CDR1 and CDR2 from the germline V gene are GTSNPN and SVGIG (reference sequence). The germline V and J ends were trimmed by 8 bases and 2 bases, with 16 bases remaining between them. CDR3: CAGQTPAAYEQYF. In nucleotides, the CDR3 is TGTGCCGGGCAGACCCCCGCGGCCTACGAGCAGTACTTC.